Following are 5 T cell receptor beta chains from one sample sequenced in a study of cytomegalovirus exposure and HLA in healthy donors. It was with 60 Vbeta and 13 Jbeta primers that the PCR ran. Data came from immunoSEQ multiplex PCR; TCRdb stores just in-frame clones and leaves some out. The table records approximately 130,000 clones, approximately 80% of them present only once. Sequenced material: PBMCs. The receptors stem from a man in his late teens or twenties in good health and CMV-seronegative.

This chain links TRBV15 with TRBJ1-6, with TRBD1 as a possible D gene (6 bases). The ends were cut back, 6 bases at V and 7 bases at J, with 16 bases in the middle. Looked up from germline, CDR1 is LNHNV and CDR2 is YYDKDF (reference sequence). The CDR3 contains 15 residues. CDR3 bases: TGTGCCACCAGAGAAAAGACAGGAGGAAATTCACCCCTCCACTTT. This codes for CATREKTGGNSPLHF.

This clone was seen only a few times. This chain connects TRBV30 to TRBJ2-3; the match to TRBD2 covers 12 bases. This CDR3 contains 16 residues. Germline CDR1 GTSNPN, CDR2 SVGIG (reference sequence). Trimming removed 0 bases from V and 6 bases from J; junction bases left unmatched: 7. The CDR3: CAWSVGLAGPRDTQYF. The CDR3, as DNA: TGTGCCTGGAGTGTAGGACTAGCGGGGCCGAGGGATACGCAGTATTTT.

This chain's CDR3 is CASTLGGGYGYTF. CDR3 nucleotide sequence: TGTGCCAGCACCTTGGGGGGGGGCTATGGCTACACCTTC. The J gene is TRBJ1-2, the V gene TRBV7-6; D perhaps matches TRBD1 (5 bases). This CDR3 contains 13 residues. The germline V gene has CDR1 SGHVS and CDR2 FNYEAQ. Trimming took off 7 bases at V and 4 bases at J, with 13 bases between the two ends. The variable domain in full, with the rest retrieved from reference TRBV7-6 and TRBJ1-2, is GAGVSQSPRYKVTKRGQDVALRCDPISGHVSLYWYRQALGQGPEFLTYFNYEAQQDKSGLPNDRFSAERPEGSISTLTIQRTEQRDSAMYRCASTLGGGYGYTFGSGTRLTVV.

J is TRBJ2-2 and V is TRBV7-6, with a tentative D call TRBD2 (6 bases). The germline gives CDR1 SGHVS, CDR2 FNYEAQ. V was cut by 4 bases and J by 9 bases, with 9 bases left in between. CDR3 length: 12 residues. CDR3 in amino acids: CASSYAGRELFF. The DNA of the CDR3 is TGTGCCAGCAGCTACGCGGGGAGGGAGCTGTTTTTT.

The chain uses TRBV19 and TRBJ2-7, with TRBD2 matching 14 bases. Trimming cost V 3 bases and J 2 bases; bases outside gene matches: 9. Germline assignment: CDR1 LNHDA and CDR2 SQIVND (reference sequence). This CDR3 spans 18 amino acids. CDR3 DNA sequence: TGTGCCAGTAGTATCCTGGCGGGGACTAGCGGGGGCACCTACGAGCAGTACTTC. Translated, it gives CASSILAGTSGGTYEQYF.